The 26 T cell receptor beta chains listed next were all sequenced from one sample in a study of CD8+CD57+ T cells in acquired aplastic anemia. In patients chosen for sequencing, flow cytometry had shown CD8+CD57+ cell expansion. Researchers used genomic DNA as the template to profile TCR beta VDJ and CDR3. Each CDR3 protein gets one entry after TCRdb re-called the reads with MiXCR. Seen here are under 350,000 distinct CDR3 sequences, about three fifths observed once, and the top ten hold around 1.2%. The specimen was sorted CD4+, CD8+, or CD8+CD57+ T cells (not recorded which) from PBMCs. These receptors all stem from a human donor with aplastic anemia.

This chain uses TRBV9 with TRBJ2-5; a possible D gene is TRBD1 (6 bases). V dropped 4 bases and J dropped 5 bases, with 15 bases sitting between them. This CDR3 has 14 residues. Per the germline V gene, CDR1 is SGDLS and CDR2 is YYNGEE. CDR3 sequence (DNA): TGTGCCAGCAGCACCGTAGCGAGGGGGGAGACCCAGTACTTC. This encodes CASSTVARGETQYF.

This chain joins TRBV19 and TRBJ2-1; a possible D gene is TRBD2 (5 bases). The CDR3 spans 15 residues. Germline V gene data show CDR1 as LNHDA and CDR2 as SQIVND (reference sequence). Trimming cost V 4 bases and J 0 bases, with 10 bases left between them. The CDR3 coding sequence is TGTGCCAGTAGTAAGCTTCGGGGCTCCTACAATGAGCAGTTCTTC. It codes for CASSKLRGSYNEQFF.

Many counts were recorded for this clonotype. This chain links TRBV12-3 or TRBV12-4 with TRBJ1-2; D not certain. The CDR3 covers 13 residues. Trimming pared 2 bases from V and 1 base from J, leaving 5 bases between. In DNA form, the CDR3 reads TGTGCCAGCAGTTTATCCAATAACTATGGCTACACCTTC. Its translation: CASSLSNNYGYTF.

This chain uses TRBV19 with TRBJ1-5, with 7 bases aligning to TRBD1. CDR1 is LNHDA, CDR2 SQIVND, per germline (reference sequence). This CDR3 spans 15 amino acids. J lost 6 bases, V lost 6 bases, and 11 bases had no gene match. Here the CDR3 DNA reads TGTGCCAGTAGCCTGGGACAGTCCTTTGGTCAGCCCCAGCATTTT. It translates to CASSLGQSFGQPQHF.

V gene TRBV10-1 combines with J gene TRBJ2-7; the match to TRBD2 covers 12 bases. CDR3 size: 15 residues. The germline V gene encodes CDR1 WNHNN and CDR2 SYGVQD (reference sequence). With 8 bases clipped from V and 0 bases from J, the junction kept 5 bases outside the gene matches. The CDR3: CASGTSGQSSYEQYF. CDR3 coding DNA: TGCGCCAGCGGGACTAGCGGGCAGAGCTCCTACGAGCAGTACTTC.

In its sample, this clonotype was seen a few times. A read error may be the cause here, since a much bigger clone is one base away. The J gene is TRBJ2-2, the V gene TRBV3-1, with D possibly TRBD2 on 5 matching bases. CDR3 length: 12 residues. The V gene's germline CDR1 is LGHDT and CDR2 YNNKEL (reference sequence). The CDR3 DNA reads as TGTGCCAGCACGTCGAACACCGGGGAGCTGCTTTTT. This translates into CASTSNTGELLF.

This chain links TRBV5-1 with TRBJ2-2; weak D call: TRBD1 (5 bases). Germline CDR1 reads SGHRS; CDR2 reads YFSETQ. The CDR3 has 14 residues. The V end was cut by 7 bases, the J end by 1 base, with 11 bases between. CDR3 DNA: TGCGCCAGCGGACCGACAGTGAACACCGGGGAGCTGTTTTTT. Protein: CASGPTVNTGELFF. The variable domain in full, with the rest retrieved from reference TRBV5-1 and TRBJ2-2, is KAGVTQTPRYLIKTRGQQVTLSCSPISGHRSVSWYQQTPGQGLQFLFEYFSETQRNKGNFPGRFSGRQFSNSRSEMNVSTLELGDSALYLCASGPTVNTGELFFGEGSRLTVL.

This chain links TRBV7-2 with TRBJ1-5; TRBD1 might be the D (6 bases). Trimming stripped 1 base from V and 1 base from J, with 8 bases between. Germline lookup yields CDR1 SGHTA and CDR2 FQGNSA. This CDR3 has 15 amino acids. The chain's CDR3 is CASSLVRGSNQPQHF. The DNA for the CDR3 is TGTGCCAGCAGCTTAGTTAGGGGGAGCAATCAGCCCCAGCATTTT.

This clonotype was seen a handful of times. The chain employs TRBV7-3 and TRBJ2-4, with 8 nucleotides matching TRBD1. CDR1 and CDR2 from the germline V gene are SGHTA and FQGTGA. The length of the CDR3 is 15 residues. The V and J ends lost 0 bases and 6 bases, in that order; junction bases with no gene match: 4. The CDR3 nucleotides read TGTGCCAGCAGCTTAACCCGTGGACAGGGAAACATTCAGTACTTC. It encodes CASSLTRGQGNIQYF. Drawing the rest from reference TRBV7-3 and TRBJ2-4, the complete variable domain is GAGVSQTPSNKVTEKGKYVELRCDPISGHTALYWYRQSLGQGPEFLIYFQGTGAADDSGLPNDRFFAVRPEGSVSTLKIQRTERGDSAVYLCASSLTRGQGNIQYFGAGTRLSVL.

The rearrangement joins TRBV20-1 to TRBJ2-5; 9 nucleotides line up with TRBD1. This CDR3 region has 13 residues. Trimming took 6 bases from V and 4 from J; bases not matched to a gene: 6. The germline gives CDR1 DFQATT, CDR2 SNEGSKA (reference sequence). CDR3 in DNA: TGCAGTGCCCCGGGACAGGGTGGAGAGACCCAGTACTTC. It specifies CSAPGQGGETQYF.

The chain couples TRBV20-1 to TRBJ1-2; TRBD1 agrees at 8 bases. V gave up 6 bases and J gave up 4 bases; unmatched junction bases: 7. The germline gives CDR1 DFQATT, CDR2 SNEGSKA (reference sequence). This CDR3 is built from 13 residues. This CDR3 reads CSARTGNGYGYTF. CDR3 sequence (DNA): TGCAGTGCAAGGACAGGGAATGGCTATGGCTACACCTTC.

This rearrangement joins TRBV15 to TRBJ2-1; 8 bases align to TRBD1. Losses at the gene ends were 7 bases for V and 7 bases for J; bases not matched to a gene: 12. The germline V gene encodes CDR1 LNHNV and CDR2 YYDKDF (reference sequence). The CDR3 sequence is 15 residues long. The CDR3 here is CATKLATGEWNEQFF. The CDR3 coding sequence is TGTGCCACCAAACTTGCGACAGGGGAGTGGAATGAGCAGTTCTTC.

The rearrangement joins TRBV15 to TRBJ2-7; D perhaps matches TRBD2 (5 bases). Trimming removed 3 bases at V and 12 bases at J, with 15 bases between. The germline V gene encodes CDR1 LNHNV and CDR2 YYDKDF (reference sequence). The CDR3 is made up of 12 amino acids. The CDR3: CATSSGGVSPYF. CDR3 DNA: TGTGCCACCAGCAGTGGAGGAGTGTCTCCGTACTTC.

This clonotype occurred a few times. The V and J genes are TRBV7-9 and TRBJ2-7, with a weak D call TRBD2 (5 bases). This CDR3 has 16 amino acids. Germline V CDR1 and CDR2: SEHNR, FQNEAQ (reference sequence). Trimming took 1 base from V and 0 from J, leaving 13 bases between them. CDR3 loop: CASSLGNEGLSYEQYF. CDR3 coding DNA: TGTGCCAGCAGCTTAGGTAATGAGGGCCTCTCCTACGAGCAGTACTTC.

V usage is TRBV6-1 and J usage is TRBJ2-7; no clear D gene. The CDR3 consists of 14 residues. The V end lost 8 bases, the J end lost 3 bases, and 17 bases lay between the germline ends. The V gene's germline CDR1 is MNHNS and CDR2 SASEGT. The chain's CDR3 is CASGPAYMDYEQYF. In DNA, the CDR3 is TGTGCCAGCGGTCCGGCCTACATGGACTACGAGCAGTACTTC.

This clonotype was picked up many times. The rearrangement uses TRBV11-1 and TRBJ2-1; TRBD2 matches 12 bases. The V gene's germline CDR1 is SGHAT and CDR2 FQDESV (reference sequence). Unmatched junction bases numbered 8, after V lost 2 bases and J lost 6 bases. The CDR3 runs 17 residues. The CDR3 loop reads CASSLLEVTSGSNEQFF. The CDR3 DNA follows: TGTGCCAGCAGCTTATTGGAAGTGACTAGCGGGAGCAATGAGCAGTTCTTC.

This clonotype was counted between two and nine times. The chain employs TRBV18 and TRBJ2-2; D assignment may be TRBD1 or TRBD2 (5 bases each). Trimming removed 3 bases at V and 1 base at J, with 9 bases between. CDR3 length: 15 amino acids. Germline CDR1 and CDR2: KGHSH and LQKENI. The DNA for the CDR3 is TGTGCCAGCTCACCTCCGGGACGGAACACCGGGGAGCTGTTTTTT. Its protein is CASSPPGRNTGELFF.

The gene calls are TRBV7-2 and TRBJ1-1; TRBD1 agrees at 8 bases. The junction had 4 bases not matched to a gene; V was cut back by 5 bases and J by 8 bases. Germline-derived CDR1 and CDR2 are SGHTA and FQGNSA. The length of the CDR3 is 12 residues. This chain's CDR3 is CASSPAGGEAFF. CDR3 nucleotides: TGTGCCAGCAGCCCCGCAGGGGGCGAAGCTTTCTTT.

This clonotype was recorded at least ten times. This chain connects TRBV5-6 to TRBJ1-1; 7 bases fit TRBD1. The trim removed 0 bases at V and 10 bases at J, leaving 6 bases unmatched. The CDR3 has 13 residues. The germline CDR1 and CDR2 sequences are SGHDT and YYEEEE. The CDR3 bases are TGTGCCAGCAGCTTGGACGGACAGGAGACAGCTTTCTTT. Translation gives CASSLDGQETAFF.

J is TRBJ1-4 and V is TRBV19; D is uncertain. Looked up from germline, CDR1 is LNHDA and CDR2 is SQIVND (reference sequence). The V end was cut by 2 bases, the J end by 10 bases, with 11 bases between. The CDR3 extends over 13 amino acids. The CDR3 nucleotides read TGTGCCAGTAGTATACCAGGCTCTGGAAAACTGTTTTTT. Its protein product is CASSIPGSGKLFF.

This clonotype was seen more than once but under ten times. CDR3 protein: CASSPVALDTEAFF. The CDR3 DNA reads as TGTGCCAGCAGCCCTGTCGCTTTGGACACTGAAGCTTTCTTT. The chain recombines TRBV7-8 with TRBJ1-1, with no clear D. V was clipped by 5 bases and J by 3 bases, with 13 bases between them. CDR1 and CDR2 (germline): SGHVS, FQNEAQ. CDR3 length: 14 residues.

The sample holds a few counts of this clonotype. No DNA is shown, since the ends of the CDR3 on it are uncertain; the CDR3 is the one TCRdb lists. V gene TRBV20-1 combines with J gene TRBJ2-7; the table's D gene call, TRBD1, was not cross checked with the DNA. Ends included, the CDR3 has 15 residues. Per the germline V gene, CDR1 is DFQATT and CDR2 is SNEGSKA (reference sequence). CDR3 loop: CSARDDFGAGYEQYF.

The chain uses TRBV5-6 and TRBJ1-1; D perhaps matches TRBD1 (5 bases). Germline CDR1 SGHDT, CDR2 YYEEEE. The CDR3 totals 14 residues. Trimming shortened V by 4 bases and J by 4 bases, and 14 bases separated the two germline ends. The DNA of the CDR3 is TGTGCCAGCAGCGGCGCTGTGGGGCCCACTGAAGCTTTCTTT. Protein product: CASSGAVGPTEAFF.

The chain has TRBV5-1 and TRBJ2-1, with 11 bases that match TRBD1. The trim removed 2 bases at V and 5 bases at J, leaving 9 bases unmatched. The CDR3 runs to 17 residues. Germline V gives CDR1 SGHRS, CDR2 YFSETQ. CDR3 in amino acids: CASSLPGGQGANNEQFF. CDR3 DNA: TGCGCCAGCAGCTTACCCGGAGGACAGGGGGCTAACAATGAGCAGTTCTTC.

This clonotype occurred many times. This chain links TRBV6-1 with TRBJ2-3; possibly TRBD1 for D (6 bases). Germline V lookup: CDR1 MNHNS, CDR2 SASEGT. There are 15 residues in the CDR3. V gave up 6 bases and J gave up 1 base, with 14 bases separating them. The CDR3 spells CASRETGLGTDTQYF. In DNA form, the CDR3 reads TGTGCCAGCAGGGAAACAGGGCTCGGCACAGATACGCAGTATTTT.

The chain has TRBV20-1 and TRBJ1-6; possibly TRBD1 for D (6 bases). The germline CDR1 and CDR2 sequences are DFQATT and SNEGSKA (reference sequence). V gave up 0 bases and J gave up 4 bases, with 13 bases separating them. The CDR3 consists of 16 residues. The CDR3 sequence is CSARDLGQGYNSPLHF. The CDR3 nucleotides read TGCAGTGCTAGAGATCTTGGTCAGGGGTATAATTCACCCCTCCACTTT.